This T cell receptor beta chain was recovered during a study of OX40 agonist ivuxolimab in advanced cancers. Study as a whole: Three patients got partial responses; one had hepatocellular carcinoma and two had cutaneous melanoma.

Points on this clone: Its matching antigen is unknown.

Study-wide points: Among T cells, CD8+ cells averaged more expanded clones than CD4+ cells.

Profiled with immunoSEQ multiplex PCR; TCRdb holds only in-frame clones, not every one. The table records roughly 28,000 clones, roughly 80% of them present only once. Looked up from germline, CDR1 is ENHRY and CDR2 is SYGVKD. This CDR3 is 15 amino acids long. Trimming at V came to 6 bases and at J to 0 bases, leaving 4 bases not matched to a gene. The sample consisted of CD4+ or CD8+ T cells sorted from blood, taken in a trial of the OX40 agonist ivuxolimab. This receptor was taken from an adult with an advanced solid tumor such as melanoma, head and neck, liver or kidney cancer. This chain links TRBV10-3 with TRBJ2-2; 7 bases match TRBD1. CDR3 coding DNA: TGTGCCATCAGGCCGGGACAGACGAACACCGGGGAGCTGTTTTTT. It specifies CAIRPGQTNTGELFF.